This T cell receptor (beta chain) was sequenced in a study of regulatory T cells in long-lasting Graves disease (dated by TCRdb to 2020 to 2022). Notes on the research overall: To count as having persistent Graves' disease, a patient had to have received antithyroid drug treatment for over 5 years with TSH receptor autoantibodies remaining persistently positive. The study was registered as a clinical trial and conducted in China. A total of around 35 samples underwent TCR sequencing: about 13 from persistent and approximately 20 from newly diagnosed Graves' disease patients. In the clinical cohort, patients with persistent Graves' disease had used antithyroid drugs for an average of about 9.3 years. Patients with persistent Graves' disease were compared with patients with newly diagnosed Graves' disease using TCR sequencing and RNA sequencing of peripheral blood. Results the study describes overall, beyond this receptor: Lower TCR Shannon entropy and fewer highly expanded clones were observed in persistent Graves' disease patients than in newly diagnosed patients, which suggested clonal expansion. As a limitation, the authors acknowledged that the small sample size may reduce accuracy. More public clonotypes were shared among persistent patients (2,741) than among newly diagnosed patients (966). Only the TCR beta chain was sequenced and analyzed. Only peripheral blood was studied, because thyroid tissue, the primary lesion, was inaccessible. TRBV28, TRBJ1-2 and TRBJ2-5 were preferentially used in persistent disease, while TRBV20-1 and TRBJ2-1 were favored in newly diagnosed disease.

Concerning this clonotype itself: Its antigen is currently not known. Within one base of it there is no much larger clone, and no base qualities were kept.

This sample's time point label indicates: persistent/refractory GD, antithyroid drugs over 5 years with positive TRAb. For both TCR sequencing and RNA sequencing, RNA was extracted from PBMCs in TRIzol. The diagnosis of Graves' disease was made according to American Thyroid Association guidelines. Recruitment of patients was carried out at an endocrinology department in Xi'an, China. Each patient gave about 8.1 milliliters of peripheral blood, collected in an EDTA anticoagulant tube. Ficoll Paque Plus density gradient separation was used to isolate PBMCs, and no additional T cell sorting was done. An Agilent 2100 Bioanalyzer and agarose gel were used to assess RNA quality, and a NanoDrop 2000 was used to measure RNA concentration. V has 6 bases trimmed and J has 0 bases trimmed; junction bases matching no gene number 11. The CDR3, cysteine through phenylalanine, is 19 amino acids long. Of the read, only the CDR3 DNA is kept; its 57 bases are in frame from base 1. For CDR1 and CDR2, the germline V gene lists SNHLY and FYNNEI.

Receptor libraries were prepared by multiplex PCR. The instrument given in TCRdb is Illumina HiSeq 4000. iRepertoire HTBI primers and Arm-PCR amplification of CDR3 regions were used to construct TCR beta libraries. Gel purification was performed on PCR products prior to sequencing. Processing in the source paper ran as follows. A total of 60 to 80 TRBV and more than twelve TRBJ segments were identified across samples and were used for gene usage analysis of CDR3 amino acid clonotypes. COPE and FqMerger were used to merge the filtered high-quality paired reads into contigs. BLAST was used to align contigs to the IMGT TRBV, TRBD and TRBJ reference genes, and CDR3 was defined following IMGT. Any clonotype with a frequency above 0.1% was classified as a highly expanded clone. Repertoire diversity was measured by Shannon entropy, and V-J evenness by the Gini coefficient. A clonotype was considered public if more than one individual shared it. TCRdb's own reprocessing of the public reads used fastp at Q25 and MiXCR and kept productive beta chains. Under each unique CDR3 protein, matching rows form one entry showing the most common genes and DNA. The V and J calls come from TCRdb's annotation, not from the publication. Present in this sample are about 470,000 distinct CDR3 sequences, roughly 21% of which were seen just once. More than 6% of the sample is in the top ten clones.

This receptor was identified in a female donor with Graves disease. The specimen comprised peripheral blood mononuclear cells (PBMCs), sampled when the disease was refractory, from a patient treated with antithyroid drugs. The chain is encoded by TRBV2 joined to TRBJ1-6; the junction holds 10 bases that match TRBD1. The CDR3 reads CASRGTGATIISYNSPLHF. The nucleotide sequence is TGTGCCAGCAGAGGGACAGGGGCCACCATTATCTCCTATAATTCACCCCTCCACTTT.